The T cell receptor delta chain described here comes from a study of Vδ1+ human thymocytes listed by TCRdb under 2018. For context, the study as a whole: mRNA-level TRG and TRD CDR3 repertoires of highly purified Vdelta1+ thymocytes from young children were characterised as a data resource. Earlier work had validated the multiplex-based CDR3 amplicon strategy against 5'RACE-based methods for generating CDR3 amplicons.

The full study reports these points: Numerous TRG clonotypes were shared among donors (up to about 7x10^3), while TRD repertoires were essentially private (a maximum of 116 shared). In contrast to oligoclonal peripheral blood repertoires, thymic TRG and TRD repertoires appeared to be highly polyclonal with Gaussian CDR3 length distributions. Even though sort purity was high, roughly 20% of thymic TRD sequences were Vdelta2 (and few were Vdelta3), which was not the case for the peripheral blood Vdelta1+ controls. The authors advised highly purified populations and single-cell validation, since unexpected Vdelta2 sequences could cause misinterpretation of bulk repertoire data. No clustering by age or sex was observed, so analyses did not stratify donors by these variables.

Comments on this clone: Its antigen remains unidentified. One end of the junction is discordant with germline, which a read error may explain.

Via the germline V gene, CDR1 is TSWWSYY and CDR2 QGS. The CDR3 spans 18 residues, from the cysteine through the phenylalanine. Only the CDR3 DNA stays, 54 bases, in frame from base 1. RNA extraction was performed with the RNeasy mini kit, and reverse transcription was done with Superscript III. Multiplex PCR was used to generate CDR3 amplicons, with pooled V-gene forward primers and a constant-region reverse primer carrying Illumina adaptor overhangs. Amplicons were gel-purified, then indexed with Nextera index primers over around 8 extra PCR cycles and purified with AMPure XP beads. The libraries were sequenced on an Illumina MiSeq using paired-end 250 bp reads, dual indexing and a 20% PhiX spike-in. The authors processed their data as follows. FastQC was used to quality check the reads, while ea-utils fastq-join merged the TRG read pairs. Sequences were annotated with IMGT/HighV-QUEST, keeping only productive sequences with unambiguous V-gene assignment; clonotypes were defined by identical CDR3 sequence. VDJtools 1.1.1, tcR 2.2.3, Treemap and vegan Shannon diversity in R 3.4.4 were used for downstream analysis. TCRdb reran clone calling on the public reads with CATT; rows sharing one DNA sequence were then combined. TCRdb's processing, not the authors' own work, is the source of the V and J calls. This sample has 70,000 or so delta-chain clones in its table, and around 34% of those were observed once. Over 0.2% of the sample is in the top ten clones.

Thymic samples were depleted of alphabeta T cells, then CD3+ TCRVdelta1+ TCRVdelta2- thymocytes were FACS-sorted. The purity of the sorted Vdelta1+ thymocytes fell between about 98% and 99.6%. The thymic specimens were obtained from fewer than ten paediatric patients, aged roughly 5 days to 16 months, who were having corrective cardiac surgery. Thymic tissue was dispersed, and mononuclear cells were isolated on a Histopaque-1077 density gradient. The staining antibodies were anti-TCRVdelta1 clone TS8.2, anti-TCRVdelta2 clone B6, anti-CD3 clone HIT3a and anti-TCRalphabeta clone IP26. The sequenced sample was Vdelta1+ gamma-delta thymocytes from the thymus. The cell subset or site label for this specimen denotes: FACS-sorted CD3+ TCRalphabeta- TCRVdelta1+ TCRVdelta2- thymocytes. The receptor comes from a boy under three years old who had congenital heart surgery. The rearrangement combines TRDV1 with TRDJ1; TRDD3 is possibly the D segment (6 matching bases). The CDR3 sequence is CALEEQYYVVLGLRKLIF. The nucleotide sequence reads TGTGCTCTTGAGGAACAGTACTACGTAGTACTGGGCCTAAGGAAACTCATCTTT.